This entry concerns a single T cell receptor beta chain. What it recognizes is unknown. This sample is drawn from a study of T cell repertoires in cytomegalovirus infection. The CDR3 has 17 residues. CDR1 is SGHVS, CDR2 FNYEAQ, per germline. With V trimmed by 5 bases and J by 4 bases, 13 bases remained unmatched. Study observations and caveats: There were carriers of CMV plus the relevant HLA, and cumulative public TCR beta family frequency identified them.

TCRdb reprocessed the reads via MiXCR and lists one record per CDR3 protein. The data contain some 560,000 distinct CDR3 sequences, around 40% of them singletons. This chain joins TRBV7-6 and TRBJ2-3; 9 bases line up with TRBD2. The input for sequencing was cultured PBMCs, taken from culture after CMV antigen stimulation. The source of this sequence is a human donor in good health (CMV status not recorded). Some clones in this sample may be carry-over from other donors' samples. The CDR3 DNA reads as TGTGCCAGCAGCCCCCGTCTAGCGGGGACAATTCCAGATACGCAGTATTTT. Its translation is CASSPRLAGTIPDTQYF. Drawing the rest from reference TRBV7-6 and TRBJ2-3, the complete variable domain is GAGVSQSPRYKVTKRGQDVALRCDPISGHVSLYWYRQALGQGPEFLTYFNYEAQQDKSGLPNDRFSAERPEGSISTLTIQRTEQRDSAMYRCASSPRLAGTIPDTQYFGPGTRLTVL.